The source of this T cell receptor beta chain is a study of spatial heterogeneity in lung cancer. Overall study context: Samples were obtained from 65 to 80 donors, all untreated early-stage non-small cell lung cancer patients. Sequencing covered available follow-up PBMC samples collected a median of approximately 2 years after resection. Raw reads showed each unique TCR and UMI combination turning up more than ten times on average.

V lost 5 bases, J lost 5 bases, and 10 bases lay in between. This CDR3 spans 13 amino acids. Looked up from germline, CDR1 is SEHNR and CDR2 is FQNEAQ (reference sequence). Time point specified: blood at routine non-recurrence follow-up after resection. TCR cDNA molecules each carried a unique molecular identifier. A single record per CDR3 protein comes from TCRdb applying MiXCR to the 5' RACE reads. This sample has 55,000 to 75,000 distinct CDR3 sequences; roughly 8.9% occur once, and the top ten carry under 2.5%. V usage is TRBV7-9 and J usage is TRBJ2-1; weak D call: TRBD2 (5 bases). This specimen was PBMCs, taken at follow-up. The clonotype was recovered from a female donor with early-stage non-small cell lung cancer. The CDR3 is CASSLPTNNEQFF. The CDR3 nucleotides read TGTGCCAGCAGCCTTCCGACTAACAATGAGCAGTTCTTC.